This T cell receptor beta chain originates from a study of spatial heterogeneity in lung cancer. Time point defined: sample taken at primary tumor resection. Whole RNA from tumor, nontumor lung or frozen PBMC was sequenced unsorted. Study-wide results and limits: Tumors with more nonsynonymous mutations had more expanded intratumoral alpha and beta TCRs.

The CDR3 covers 16 residues. The trim removed 0 bases at V and 3 bases at J, leaving 6 bases unmatched. The germline V gene has CDR1 WSHSY and CDR2 SAAADI. The study tagged each TCR cDNA molecule with a unique molecular identifier. In TCRdb, the 5' RACE reads were re-called with MiXCR into one record per CDR3 protein. The sample includes some 5,000 distinct CDR3 sequences, about 7.6% of them seen just once. The table lists this clonotype with many counts. As yet, its antigen is unknown. A library prepared for alpha chains yielded this beta chain as an off-target read; its size is of little meaning. J is TRBJ2-3 and V is TRBV10-2; 7 bases align to TRBD2. The specimen was lung tumor tissue, collected at surgery. This receptor was taken from a female donor with early-stage non-small cell lung cancer. CDR3: CASSESWLADTDTQYF. As DNA, the CDR3 is TGCGCCAGCAGTGAGTCCTGGCTAGCGGATACAGATACGCAGTATTTT.